The TCR beta chain described here comes from a study of blood T cell repertoires in COVID-19. In germline, CDR1 is SGHNT, CDR2 YENEEA. The CDR3 runs to 16 residues. Trimming took off 1 base at V and 10 bases at J, with 20 bases between the two ends. Using immunoSEQ multiplex PCR, the repertoire was profiled, and TCRdb retains in-frame clones only, with some absent. The repertoire includes some 490,000 clones, 80% to 90% of them detected once, and approximately 3% sits in the top ten. The material sequenced was peripheral blood. The clonotype originates from a human donor in a cohort sampled during active COVID-19. The rearrangement links TRBV11-3 to TRBJ2-1; possibly TRBD1 for D (7 bases). The CDR3 loop reads CASSLGGAGGIREQFF. In DNA, the CDR3 is TGTGCCAGCAGCTTAGGCGGGGCAGGGGGGATTAGAGAGCAGTTCTTC.